This entry concerns a single T cell receptor (beta chain). The sample comes from a study of blood T cell repertoires in COVID-19. Recruits, aged roughly 18 to 95 years, lived in 25 or so US areas. Per the germline V gene, CDR1 is SEHNR and CDR2 is FQNEAQ (reference sequence). Trimming at V came to 1 base and at J to 16 bases, leaving 14 bases not matched to a gene. This CDR3 has 15 residues. Profiled with immunoSEQ multiplex PCR; TCRdb holds only in-frame clones, not every one. The sample yields under 300,000 clones, 70% to 85% seen once. The TCR sequence derives from a man aged 35-49 years who had recovered from COVID-19. The chain couples TRBV7-9 to TRBJ2-1; TRBD2 matches at 9 bases. The specimen was PBMCs or T cells enriched from blood (not recorded which). The CDR3 region has the DNA TGTGCCAGCAGCTTAGTAGGGCTAGCGGGATCCAGGAACTTCTTC. Residues: CASSLVGLAGSRNFF.